The 4 T cell receptor beta chains listed next were all sequenced from one sample in a study of CD8 T cells in ankylosing spondylitis. Overall study findings and caveats: A motif in TCR beta, a set of roughly 8 highly homologous variants, appeared characteristic of ankylosing spondylitis blood.

For these receptors, no antigen is known. TCRdb used MiXCR to reprocess the 5' RACE reads, holding one entry per CDR3 protein. The table lists about 700,000 distinct CDR3 sequences, around 20% of them singletons. The sequencing sample was made of blood, either unsorted or a sorted T cell fraction (not recorded which). The receptors derive from a male donor with ankylosing spondylitis.

The V gene is TRBV12-3 or TRBV12-4, the J gene TRBJ2-7; 10 positions match TRBD1. J lost 5 bases, V lost 8 bases, and 3 bases had no gene match. The length of the CDR3 is 12 residues. The CDR3 here is CASGQGGDEQYF. The CDR3 DNA sequence: TGTGCCAGCGGACAGGGGGGCGACGAGCAGTACTTC.

The V gene is TRBV7-9, the J gene TRBJ1-1, with TRBD1 matching 9 bases. Germline V gives CDR1 SEHNR, CDR2 FQNEAQ (reference sequence). Trimming at V came to 5 bases and at J to 4 bases, leaving 5 bases not matched to a gene. The CDR3 spans 14 residues. The CDR3 sequence: CASSRWTGVTEAFF. In DNA, the CDR3 is TGTGCCAGCAGCCGATGGACAGGGGTCACTGAAGCTTTCTTT.

The chain is built from TRBV29-1 and TRBJ2-1; tentative D call: TRBD2 (6 bases). CDR3 size: 16 residues. V was pared by 4 bases and J by 4 bases, with 20 bases between. CDR1 and CDR2 (germline): SQVTM, ANQGSEA. The DNA of the CDR3 is TGCAGCGTTGTTGGGTCGTGGGAGGCCAAATACAATGAGCAGTTCTTC. Its protein product is CSVVGSWEAKYNEQFF.

The chain joins TRBV7-6 to TRBJ2-1, with D unresolved. Germline V gene sequence: CDR1 SGHVS, CDR2 FNYEAQ. The length of the CDR3 is 19 residues. V dropped 3 bases and J dropped 3 bases, with 24 bases sitting between them. CDR3 nucleotides: TGTGCCAGCAGCTTGCCCCCCTCCGGGTCGGAAAATCGCTACAATGAGCAGTTCTTC. The encoded protein is CASSLPPSGSENRYNEQFF.